This T cell receptor (beta chain) was documented in a study of tumor T cells in aggressive B-cell lymphoma. CDR3 length: 13 amino acids. Germline values: CDR1 SGHTA, CDR2 FQGNSA. Trimming cost V 0 bases and J 7 bases, with 10 bases left between them. Data came from immunoSEQ multiplex PCR; TCRdb stores just in-frame clones and leaves some out. In the table there are 450 or so clones, roughly 90% of which are singletons. The clonotype was recovered from an adult with diffuse large B cell lymphoma. This chain joins TRBV7-2 and TRBJ2-7; D may be TRBD1 (6 bases). Sequencing was performed on tumor tissue. Here the CDR3 DNA reads TGTGCCAGCAGCTTAGCGCAGAGGGGGGAGCAGTACTTC. Its translation: CASSLAQRGEQYF.